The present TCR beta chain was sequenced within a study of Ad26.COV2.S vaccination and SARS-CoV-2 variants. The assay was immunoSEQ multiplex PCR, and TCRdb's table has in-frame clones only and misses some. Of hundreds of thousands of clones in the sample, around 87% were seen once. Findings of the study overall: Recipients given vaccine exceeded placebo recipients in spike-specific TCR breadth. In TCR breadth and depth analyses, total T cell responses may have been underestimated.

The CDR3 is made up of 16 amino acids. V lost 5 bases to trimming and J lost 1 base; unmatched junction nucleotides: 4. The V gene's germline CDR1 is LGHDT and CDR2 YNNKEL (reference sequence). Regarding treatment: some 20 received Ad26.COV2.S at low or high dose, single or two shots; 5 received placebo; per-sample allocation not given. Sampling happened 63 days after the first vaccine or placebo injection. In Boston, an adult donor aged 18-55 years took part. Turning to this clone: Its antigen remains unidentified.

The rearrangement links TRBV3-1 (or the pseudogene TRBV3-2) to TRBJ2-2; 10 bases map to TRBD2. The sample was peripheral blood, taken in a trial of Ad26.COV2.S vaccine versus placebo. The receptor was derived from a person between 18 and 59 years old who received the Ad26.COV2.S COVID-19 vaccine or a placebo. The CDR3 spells CASSELAGENTGELFF. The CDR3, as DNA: TGTGCCAGCAGCGAGCTAGCGGGGGAGAACACCGGGGAGCTGTTTTTT.